Listed below are T cell receptor beta chains from one sample, sequenced in a study of regulatory T cells in long-lasting Graves disease. TCRdb recomputed calls from the multiplex PCR reads with MiXCR, one row per CDR3 protein. The sample lists a few hundred thousand distinct CDR3 sequences, 20% occurring once. Sequencing was performed on peripheral blood mononuclear cells (PBMCs), taken at new diagnosis, from a patient treated with antithyroid drugs. Receptors were obtained from a female donor with Graves disease. Each CDR3 is given with its conserved first and last residue. D genes are given only for firm matches. Size is stated for part of the rows, as once, few or many counts, or as a class when the clone is expanded.

many	.	TRBJ1-2	TRBV7-9	CASSSVTGYGYTF	TGTGCCAGCAGCTCGGTAACAGGGTATGGCTACACCTTC
many	.	TRBJ2-2	TRBV5-1	CASGYTGELFF	TGCGCCAGCGGGTACACCGGGGAGCTGTTTTTT
few	.	TRBJ1-2	TRBV6-1	CASSPTGHPSGDGYTF	TGTGCCAGCAGCCCAACCGGACACCCGAGTGGGGATGGCTACACCTTC
many	.	TRBJ1-5	TRBV2	CASRGWGGWRQPQHF	TGTGCCAGCAGGGGCTGGGGGGGCTGGCGCCAGCCCCAGCATTTT
.	TRBD2	TRBJ2-1	TRBV28	CASRATGLAGGNNEQFF	TGTGCCAGCAGGGCAACGGGACTAGCGGGAGGTAACAATGAGCAGTTCTTC
.	.	TRBJ1-1	TRBV7-2	CASSLFQGHLAEAFF	TGTGCCAGCAGCTTATTTCAGGGGCATTTGGCTGAAGCTTTCTTT
.	.	TRBJ1-2	TRBV9	CASSGPQGLNGYTF	TGTGCCAGCAGCGGTCCCCAGGGCCTAAATGGCTACACCTTC
many	.	TRBJ1-5	TRBV6-1	CASSEAGGNNQPQHF	TGTGCCAGCAGTGAAGCGGGGGGAAACAATCAGCCCCAGCATTTT
.	TRBD1	TRBJ2-3	TRBV7-2	CASSLGTGTVQYF	TGTGCCAGCAGCTTAGGGACAGGGACGGTGCAGTATTTT
many	TRBD1	TRBJ2-2	TRBV12-3/TRBV12-4	CASDRGTGVGGELFF	TGTGCCAGCGACCGTGGGACAGGGGTTGGTGGGGAGCTGTTTTTT
many	TRBD1	TRBJ1-2	TRBV28	CASSLPGQLSYGYTF	TGTGCCAGCAGTCTACCGGGACAGCTCTCCTATGGCTACACCTTC
.	.	TRBJ1-4	TRBV20-1	CSAPPGQSEKLFF	TGCAGTGCTCCCCCGGGACAATCTGAAAAACTGTTTTTT
few	TRBD1	TRBJ2-1	TRBV4-3	CASSHRTGDEQFF	TGCGCCAGCAGCCACAGGACAGGGGATGAGCAGTTCTTC
many	TRBD1	TRBJ2-7	TRBV6-1	CASRDRRSSYEQYF	TGTGCCAGCAGGGACAGGAGAAGCTCCTACGAGCAGTACTTC
many	TRBD2	TRBJ2-5	TRBV2	CASSGSLAGEETQYF	TGTGCCAGCAGTGGATCCCTAGCGGGGGAAGAGACCCAGTACTTC
many	.	TRBJ2-1	TRBV20-1	CSASALSLNEQFF	TGCAGTGCTAGTGCACTATCCCTAAATGAGCAGTTCTTC
few	TRBD2	TRBJ2-1	TRBV2	CASSERGDYNEQFF	TGTGCCAGCAGTGAACGGGGGGACTACAATGAGCAGTTCTTC
many	TRBD1	TRBJ1-1	TRBV12-3/TRBV12-4	CARIRGGPNTEAFF	TGTGCCAGGATTCGAGGGGGCCCGAACACTGAAGCTTTCTTT
many	TRBD2	TRBJ2-2	TRBV4-3	CASSQLLDAGAQTGELFF	TGCGCCAGCAGCCAACTTCTGGACGCGGGAGCACAAACCGGGGAGCTGTTTTTT
.	.	TRBJ2-6	TRBV30	CAWRDLTGANVLTF	TGTGCCTGGAGGGACTTGACTGGGGCCAACGTCCTGACTTTC
many	TRBD1	TRBJ2-2	TRBV28	CASSPPPGQGTSGELFF	TGTGCCAGCAGCCCGCCTCCGGGACAGGGGACGTCCGGGGAGCTGTTTTTT
.	TRBD2	TRBJ2-1	TRBV4-2	CASSQENGGSYNEQFF	TGTGCCAGCAGCCAAGAGAACGGGGGGTCCTACAATGAGCAGTTCTTC
many	TRBD2	TRBJ2-1	TRBV11-3	CASSLGASGPDNEQFF	TGTGCCAGCAGCTTAGGGGCTAGCGGCCCAGACAATGAGCAGTTCTTC
many	.	TRBJ1-4	TRBV6-1	CASRGGGATNEKLFF	TGTGCCAGCAGGGGAGGAGGAGCAACTAATGAAAAACTGTTTTTT